The entry below describes one TCR beta chain. TCRdb's copy holds only in-frame clones and misses some; the assay was immunoSEQ multiplex PCR. Of some 77,000 clones in the sample, roughly 80% were seen once. The germline V and J ends were trimmed by 0 bases and 4 bases, with 9 bases remaining between them. Germline V lookup: CDR1 MGHRA, CDR2 YSYEKL. The CDR3 runs to 14 residues. The data derive from a study of blood T cell repertoires in COVID-19. Source material: peripheral blood. The chain carries TRBV4-1 and TRBJ1-1, with D unclear. The source of this sequence is a woman aged 60-70 years with acute or convalescent COVID-19. CDR3 coding DNA: TGCGCCAGCAGCCAAGATGAGAGAAGCACTGAAGCTTTCTTT. This codes for CASSQDERSTEAFF.